These T cell receptor beta chains were read from a single sample in a study of blood T cell repertoires in COVID-19. Produced via immunoSEQ multiplex PCR; TCRdb's table is partial and in-frame only. The sample includes 130,000 to 150,000 clones, roughly 80% of them seen just once. The sample taken for sequencing was peripheral blood. The receptor set was obtained from an elderly woman in a cohort sampled during active or convalescent COVID-19. CDR3s include the opening cysteine and the closing phenylalanine or tryptophan. Fields, in order: V gene, clone size, J gene, D gene, CDR3 protein, CDR3 DNA. D genes are given only for firm matches. Clone size is given for some rows only: seen once, a few or many times, or a class if the clone is expanded.

TRBV18	NA	TRBJ1-2	NA	CASSPPERRDYGYTF	TGTGCCAGCTCACCACCGGAGAGGCGGGACTATGGCTACACCTTC
TRBV29-1	NA	TRBJ1-3	NA	CSAQGERGNTIYF	TGCAGCGCTCAAGGGGAAAGGGGAAACACCATATATTTT
TRBV5-8	NA	TRBJ2-1	TRBD1	CASSPAGTGDGDEQFF	TGTGCCAGCAGCCCCGCCGGGACAGGGGATGGCGATGAGCAGTTCTTC
TRBV7-6	NA	TRBJ2-1	TRBD2	CASSGRTSGVKPAEQFF	TGTGCCAGCAGCGGTCGGACTAGCGGGGTTAAGCCCGCTGAGCAGTTCTTC
TRBV4-2	NA	TRBJ1-1	NA	CASSQGVRTEAFF	TGTGCCAGCAGCCAAGGTGTTCGCACTGAAGCTTTCTTT
TRBV11-3	NA	TRBJ2-3	TRBD2	CASSLSGDTDTQYF	TGTGCCAGCAGCTTAAGCGGGGACACAGATACGCAGTATTTT
TRBV2	NA	TRBJ2-6	NA	CASRDRDGANVLTF	TGTGCCAGCAGAGACAGAGATGGGGCCAACGTCCTGACTTTC
TRBV2	NA	TRBJ1-5	NA	CASTMGGGVQPQHF	TGTGCCAGCACCATGGGAGGGGGAGTTCAGCCCCAGCATTTT
TRBV20-1	NA	TRBJ1-1	NA	CSAARQTEAFF	TGCAGTGCTGCGCGGCAAACTGAAGCTTTCTTT
TRBV10-3	NA	TRBJ1-1	NA	CAISEPDGLEAFF	TGTGCCATCAGTGAGCCGGACGGACTTGAAGCTTTCTTT
TRBV6-5	NA	TRBJ2-3	NA	CASSKDRGPDTQYF	TGTGCCAGCAGTAAGGACAGAGGCCCAGATACGCAGTATTTT
TRBV9	NA	TRBJ2-7	TRBD1	CASSQGATYEQYF	TGTGCCAGCAGCCAGGGGGCCACATACGAGCAGTACTTC
TRBV24-1	few	TRBJ2-1	NA	CATSDSGVDAYNEQFF	TGTGCCACCAGTGATTCAGGGGTTGACGCCTACAATGAGCAGTTCTTC
TRBV7-6	NA	TRBJ2-2	TRBD1	CASSPQRTGNTGELFF	TGTGCCAGCAGCCCACAACGGACAGGGAACACCGGGGAGCTGTTTTTT
TRBV30	few	TRBJ1-1	NA	CAWSLSVDTEAFF	TGTGCCTGGAGTTTGTCTGTAGACACTGAAGCTTTCTTT
TRBV29-1	NA	TRBJ2-1	TRBD2	CSVTRGEVYNEQFF	TGCAGCGTTACCCGGGGGGAGGTATACAATGAGCAGTTCTTC
TRBV7-2	NA	TRBJ1-1	NA	CASSYGHMNTEAFF	TGTGCCAGCAGCTACGGACACATGAACACTGAAGCTTTCTTT
TRBV28	NA	TRBJ1-2	TRBD1	CASRRQGDYGYTF	TGTGCCAGCAGGCGACAGGGGGACTATGGCTACACCTTC
TRBV5-8	NA	TRBJ2-5	TRBD1	CASMKPGTVSQETQYF	TGTGCCAGCATGAAACCCGGGACAGTCTCCCAAGAGACCCAGTACTTC
TRBV4-3	once	TRBJ1-6	TRBD1	CASSQTGLRSYNSPLHF	TGCGCCAGCAGCCAGACAGGGTTGAGGTCCTATAATTCACCCCTCCACTTT
TRBV29-1	NA	TRBJ1-1	NA	CSVSFLVNTEAFF	TGCAGCGTTTCGTTCTTAGTGAACACTGAAGCTTTCTTT
TRBV30	NA	TRBJ2-4	NA	CAWSGRTGKGSIQYF	TGTGCCTGGAGCGGTCGTACAGGGAAGGGGAGCATTCAGTACTTC
TRBV7-2	NA	TRBJ2-3	TRBD2	CASSTRTSGFSTDTQYF	TGTGCCAGCAGCACACGGACTAGCGGGTTTAGCACAGATACGCAGTATTTT
TRBV5-1	NA	TRBJ1-2	TRBD1	CASSSGQGLWGYTF	TGCGCCAGCAGCTCCGGACAGGGGCTATGGGGCTACACCTTC